A selection of T cell receptor beta chains follows, all from one sample in a study of monozygotic twins with inflammatory bowel disease. TCRdb reanalyzed the 5' RACE reads, giving one entry per CDR3 protein sequence and no DNA. Recorded here are approximately 210,000 distinct CDR3 sequences; the top ten clones represent 7.7%. Sequenced material: blood. These receptor sequences come from a human donor with ulcerative colitis or Crohn's disease, or a healthy co-twin of an affected twin (not recorded which). Both conserved end residues are part of each CDR3. The order of the fields is CDR3 protein, J gene, V gene.

CASSPTGTASLYGYTF | TRBJ1-2 | TRBV6-2/TRBV6-3
CATSKWRESSYEQYF | TRBJ2-7 | TRBV15
CASRYRGLENIQYF | TRBJ2-4 | TRBV7-2
CSVGVNTGELFF | TRBJ2-2 | TRBV29-1
CASSPGTSTEAFF | TRBJ1-1 | TRBV9
CASSLVDRTYEQYF | TRBJ2-7 | TRBV5-1
CASSLGGPNEQYF | TRBJ2-7 | TRBV27
CASSFGTAQNTEAFF | TRBJ1-1 | TRBV6-5
CASSLGARGITGELFF | TRBJ2-2 | TRBV12-3/TRBV12-4
CASSQDLGNRQPQHF | TRBJ1-5 | TRBV4-2
CASGRGGKNIQYF | TRBJ2-4 | TRBV25-1
CASSLGRWGGDEQFF | TRBJ2-1 | TRBV4-1
CASSEGQGITGELFF | TRBJ2-2 | TRBV5-1
CSARVSGGSPLHF | TRBJ1-6 | TRBV20-1
CASSLTPSGGASDTQYF | TRBJ2-3 | TRBV7-3
CSGQLAGVLDTQYF | TRBJ2-3 | TRBV20-1
CASSEGPIYQETQYF | TRBJ2-5 | TRBV2
CSVEDRDEQYF | TRBJ2-7 | TRBV29-1
CASSPNPGGAYEQYF | TRBJ2-7 | TRBV5-5
CASSPLVPADTIYF | TRBJ1-3 | TRBV19
CASRHQETQYF | TRBJ2-5 | TRBV19
CAISEASGGSTDTQYF | TRBJ2-3 | TRBV10-3
CASSVEAGTDTQYF | TRBJ2-3 | TRBV9
CASSEGRSREQYF | TRBJ2-7 | TRBV5-1
CASSPTGAYEQYF | TRBJ2-7 | TRBV27
CASSFAQMGHTF | TRBJ1-2 | TRBV12-3/TRBV12-4
CASSPPGQGGYGYTF | TRBJ1-2 | TRBV18
CASSPPSATGPQVDIQYF | TRBJ2-4 | TRBV5-1
CASSQVGGETYEQYF | TRBJ2-7 | TRBV3-1
CSASKGSAYNEQFF | TRBJ2-1 | TRBV20-1
CASSYFPKNIQYF | TRBJ2-4 | TRBV6-6
CASSESVRQANYGYTF | TRBJ1-2 | TRBV6-1
CSAPHGTGPYGYTF | TRBJ1-2 | TRBV20-1
CASRARDHAGELFF | TRBJ2-2 | TRBV12-3/TRBV12-4
CASSLANRSNQPQHF | TRBJ1-5 | TRBV5-1
CASSVTGDMGTDTQYF | TRBJ2-3 | TRBV9
CAWKGDLSLEAFF | TRBJ1-1 | TRBV30
CASSFDRTYEQYF | TRBJ2-7 | TRBV7-2
CSAEGPNFVEAFF | TRBJ1-1 | TRBV20-1
CASSFSMLGLGTGELFF | TRBJ2-2 | TRBV5-1
CASSPGVEPQHF | TRBJ1-5 | TRBV7-2
CASSVSQRPNTGELFF | TRBJ2-2 | TRBV9
CASSLSHLWEQYF | TRBJ2-7 | TRBV12-3/TRBV12-4
CASSPTGVGNQPQHF | TRBJ1-5 | TRBV6-1
CASSLGGGDYGYTF | TRBJ1-2 | TRBV4-1
CASSLSGGAYNSPLHF | TRBJ1-6 | TRBV27
CASRLPGTSYEQYF | TRBJ2-7 | TRBV6-2/TRBV6-3